This T cell receptor (beta chain) was identified in a study of blood T cell repertoires in COVID-19. Across the study: Acute and convalescent COVID-19 specimens originated in the United States, Italy and Spain. The cDNA or gDNA used as material had been derived from T cells, B-cell-depleted T cells, or PBMCs.

Source study methods: Researchers report that nucleated cell counts were estimated from reference gene primer amplification. TCRdb keeps only in-frame clones here, not all; method: immunoSEQ multiplex PCR. The V and J calls and clone size were taken over from that table, and D and trimming were inferred from the DNA. The sample records roughly 310,000 clones, roughly 90% being singletons. The CDR3 length is 14 residues. V was clipped by 0 bases and J by 6 bases, with 8 bases between them. Germline CDR1 MGHRA, CDR2 YSYEKL. Only one count was recorded for this clone. Seattle patients were enrolled during active infection and followed longitudinally.

Input material: peripheral blood. This receptor was identified in a woman aged 30 to 39 with COVID-19, enrolled during active disease. The V and J genes are TRBV4-1 and TRBJ2-2; perhaps TRBD2 as D (6 bases). CDR3 region: CASSQDREAGELFF. CDR3 DNA sequence: TGCGCCAGCAGCCAAGACAGGGAGGCCGGGGAGCTGTTTTTT.